The present T cell receptor beta chain was sequenced within a study of CD8 T cells in ankylosing spondylitis. Study-wide points: Apparently characteristic of ankylosing spondylitis blood was a TCR beta motif (about eight highly homologous variants). Within matched ankylosing spondylitis synovial fluid, disease-linked clones were reportedly significantly enriched.

One entry per CDR3 protein, called by TCRdb with MiXCR from the 5' RACE reads. The sample records about 240,000 distinct CDR3 sequences, around 11% being singletons. Of note for this clonotype: Its target is unknown.

The V end was cut by 6 bases, the J end by 8 bases, with 22 bases between. This CDR3 has 16 amino acids. CDR1 is MNHNS and CDR2 is SASEGT in the germline V gene. The rearrangement joins TRBV6-1 to TRBJ2-2; D may be TRBD1 (6 bases). This TCR derives from a male donor with ankylosing spondylitis or in good health (not recorded which). Sequenced sample: blood, either unsorted or a sorted T cell fraction (not recorded which). In nucleotides, the CDR3 is TGTGCCAGCAGAGCAGGGGTGGAGGATAGGAAGGGGGAGCTGTTTTTT. Amino acid sequence: CASRAGVEDRKGELFF.